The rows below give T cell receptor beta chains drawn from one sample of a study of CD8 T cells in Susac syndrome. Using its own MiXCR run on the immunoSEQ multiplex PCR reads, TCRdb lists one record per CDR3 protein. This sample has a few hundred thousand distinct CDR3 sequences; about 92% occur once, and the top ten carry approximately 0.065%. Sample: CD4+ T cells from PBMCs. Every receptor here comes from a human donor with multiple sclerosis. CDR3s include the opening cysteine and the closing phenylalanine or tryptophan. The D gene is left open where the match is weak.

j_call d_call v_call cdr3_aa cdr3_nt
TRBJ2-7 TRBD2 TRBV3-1 CASSPLRGALTYEQYF TGTGCCAGCAGCCCTTTGCGGGGGGCTCTGACCTACGAGCAGTACTTC
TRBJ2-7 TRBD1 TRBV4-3 CASSPRTGGPYEQYF TGCGCCAGCAGCCCCCGTACAGGGGGGCCTTACGAGCAGTACTTC
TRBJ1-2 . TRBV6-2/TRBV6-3 CASRKDSYGYTF TGTGCCAGCAGAAAGGACAGCTATGGCTACACCTTC
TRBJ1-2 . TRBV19 CASKGDGGEGYTF TGTGCCAGTAAGGGGGACGGCGGGGAAGGCTACACCTTC
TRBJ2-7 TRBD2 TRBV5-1 CASSSRGTSYEQYF TGCGCCAGCAGCTCGAGAGGGACTAGCTACGAGCAGTACTTC
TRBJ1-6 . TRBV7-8 CASVKLASYNSPLHF TGTGCCAGCGTTAAACTAGCCTCCTATAATTCACCCCTCCACTTT
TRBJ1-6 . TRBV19 CASSKQSGPLHF TGTGCCAGTAGTAAACAGTCCGGGCCCCTCCACTTT
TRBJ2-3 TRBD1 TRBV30 CAWGKRRDRSTDTQYF TGTGCCTGGGGGAAACGCCGGGACAGAAGCACAGATACGCAGTATTTT
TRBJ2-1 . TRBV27 CASSLSGRTTYNEQFF TGTGCCAGCAGTTTATCGGGCAGGACGACCTACAATGAGCAGTTCTTC
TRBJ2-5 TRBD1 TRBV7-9 CASSRLTGEETQYF TGTGCCAGCAGCCGTCTTACAGGGGAAGAGACCCAGTACTTC